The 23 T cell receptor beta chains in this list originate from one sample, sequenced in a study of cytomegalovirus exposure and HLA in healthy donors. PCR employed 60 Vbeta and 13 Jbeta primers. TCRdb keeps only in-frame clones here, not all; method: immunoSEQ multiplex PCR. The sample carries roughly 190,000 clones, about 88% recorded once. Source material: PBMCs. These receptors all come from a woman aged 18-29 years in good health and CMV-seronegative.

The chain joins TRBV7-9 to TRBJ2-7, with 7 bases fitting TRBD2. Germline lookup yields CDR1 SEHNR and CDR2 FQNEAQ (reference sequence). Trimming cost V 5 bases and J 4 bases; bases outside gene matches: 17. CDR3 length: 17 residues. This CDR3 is CASSGGDGESPDYEQYF. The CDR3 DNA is TGTGCCAGCAGCGGGGGGGACGGGGAAAGTCCCGATTACGAGCAGTACTTC.

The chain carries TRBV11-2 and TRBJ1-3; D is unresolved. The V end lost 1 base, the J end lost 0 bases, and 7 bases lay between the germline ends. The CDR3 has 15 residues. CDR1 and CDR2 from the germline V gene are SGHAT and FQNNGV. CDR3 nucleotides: TGTGCCAGCAGCTTAGGAGGCGACTCTGGAAACACCATATATTTT. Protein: CASSLGGDSGNTIYF.

The CDR3 region is CASSPSRGRTNEKLFF. For the CDR3, the DNA is TGCGCCAGCAGTCCTTCACGGGGGAGAACTAATGAAAAACTGTTTTTT. The chain is built from TRBV4-3 and TRBJ1-4; tentatively, D is TRBD1 (5 bases). Germline V gene data show CDR1 as LGHNA and CDR2 as YSLEER. The CDR3 loop spans 16 amino acids. V was clipped by 6 bases and J by 1 base, with 15 bases between them.

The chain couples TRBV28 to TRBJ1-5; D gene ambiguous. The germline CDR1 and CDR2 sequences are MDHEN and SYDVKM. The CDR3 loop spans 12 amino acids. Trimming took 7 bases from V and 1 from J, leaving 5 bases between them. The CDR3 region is CASIQSNQPQHF. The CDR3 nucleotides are TGTGCCAGCATACAGAGCAATCAGCCCCAGCATTTT.

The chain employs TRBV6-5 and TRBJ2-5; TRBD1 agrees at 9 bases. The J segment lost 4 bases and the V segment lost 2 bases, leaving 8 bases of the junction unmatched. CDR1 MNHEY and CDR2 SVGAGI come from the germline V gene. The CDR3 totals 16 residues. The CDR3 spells CASSYAGTGRGETQYF. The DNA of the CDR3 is TGTGCCAGCAGTTACGCGGGGACAGGGCGGGGAGAGACCCAGTACTTC.

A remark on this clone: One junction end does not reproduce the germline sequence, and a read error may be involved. The DNA of the CDR3 is TGTTCCAGCAGCTTAGCGAGCCTACGGCCCCTCCACTTT. Its translation is CSSSLASLRPLHF. The chain is built from TRBV7-9 and TRBJ1-6; D gene uncertain. The CDR3 contains 13 residues. Germline V gene data show CDR1 as SEHNR and CDR2 as FQNEAQ (reference sequence).

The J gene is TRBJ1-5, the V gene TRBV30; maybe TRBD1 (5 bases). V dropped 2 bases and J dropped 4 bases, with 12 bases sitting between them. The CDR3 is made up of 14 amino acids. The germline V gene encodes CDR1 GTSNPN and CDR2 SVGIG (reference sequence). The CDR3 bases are TGTGCCTGGAGTCGGGGGAGCCTAAATCAGCCCCAGCATTTT. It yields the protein CAWSRGSLNQPQHF.

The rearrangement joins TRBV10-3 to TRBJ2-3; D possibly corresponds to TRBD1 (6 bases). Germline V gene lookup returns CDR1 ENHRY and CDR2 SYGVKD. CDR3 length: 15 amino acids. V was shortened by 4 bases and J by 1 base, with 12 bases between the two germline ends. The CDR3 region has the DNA TGTGCCATCAGTGTGGGCAGGGGTGGCACAGATACGCAGTATTTT. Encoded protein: CAISVGRGGTDTQYF.

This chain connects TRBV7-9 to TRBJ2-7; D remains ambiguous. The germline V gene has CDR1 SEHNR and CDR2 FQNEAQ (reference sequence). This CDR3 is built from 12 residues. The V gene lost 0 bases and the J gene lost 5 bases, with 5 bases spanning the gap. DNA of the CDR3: TGTGCCAGCAGCTTAGCACTCCACGAGCAGTACTTC. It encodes CASSLALHEQYF.

Here the CDR3 reads CASSTRVPRSGNTIYF. CDR3 DNA sequence: TGTGCCAGCAGCACCCGGGTCCCCCGCTCTGGAAACACCATATATTTT. The chain employs TRBV21-1 and TRBJ1-3. TRBV21-1 is marked as a pseudogene. This CDR3 has 16 residues.

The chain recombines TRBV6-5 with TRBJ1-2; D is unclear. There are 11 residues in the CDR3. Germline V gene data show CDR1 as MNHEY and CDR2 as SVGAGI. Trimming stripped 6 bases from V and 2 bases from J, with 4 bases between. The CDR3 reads CASSGNYGYTF. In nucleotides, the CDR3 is TGTGCCAGCAGCGGGAACTATGGCTACACCTTC.

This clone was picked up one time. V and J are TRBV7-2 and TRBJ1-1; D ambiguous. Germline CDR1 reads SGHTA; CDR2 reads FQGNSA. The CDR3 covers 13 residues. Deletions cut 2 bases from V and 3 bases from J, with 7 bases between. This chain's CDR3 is CASSLRPDTEAFF. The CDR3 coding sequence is TGTGCCAGCAGCTTACGTCCCGACACTGAAGCTTTCTTT.

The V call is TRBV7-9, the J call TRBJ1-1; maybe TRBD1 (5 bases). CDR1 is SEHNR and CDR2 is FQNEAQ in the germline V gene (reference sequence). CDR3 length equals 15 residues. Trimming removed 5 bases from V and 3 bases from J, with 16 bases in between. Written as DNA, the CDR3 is TGTGCCAGCAGCGCCAGGATTGGAGGGGACACTGAAGCTTTCTTT. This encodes CASSARIGGDTEAFF.

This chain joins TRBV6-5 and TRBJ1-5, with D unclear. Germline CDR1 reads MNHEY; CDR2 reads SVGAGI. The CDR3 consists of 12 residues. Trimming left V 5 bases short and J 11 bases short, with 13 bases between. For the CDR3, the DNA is TGTGCCAGCAGTGAAGCGATGAGGGCCCAGCATTTT. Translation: CASSEAMRAQHF.

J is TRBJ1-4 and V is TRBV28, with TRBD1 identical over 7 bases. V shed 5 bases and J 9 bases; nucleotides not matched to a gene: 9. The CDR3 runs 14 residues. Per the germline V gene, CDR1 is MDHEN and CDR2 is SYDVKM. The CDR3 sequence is CASSPNGQAKKLFF. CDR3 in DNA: TGTGCCAGCAGTCCAAACGGACAGGCTAAAAAACTGTTTTTT. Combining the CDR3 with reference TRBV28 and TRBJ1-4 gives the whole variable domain DVKVTQSSRYLVKRTGEKVFLECVQDMDHENMFWYRQDPGLGLRLIYFSYDVKMKEKGDIPEGYSVSREKKERFSLILESASTNQTSMYLCASSPNGQAKKLFFGSGTQLSVL.

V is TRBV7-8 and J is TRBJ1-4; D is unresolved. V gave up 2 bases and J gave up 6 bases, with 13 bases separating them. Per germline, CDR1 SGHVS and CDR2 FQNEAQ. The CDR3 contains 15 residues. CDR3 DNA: TGTGCCAGCAGCTTATTCCCGGGAGAGGATGAAAAACTGTTTTTT. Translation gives CASSLFPGEDEKLFF. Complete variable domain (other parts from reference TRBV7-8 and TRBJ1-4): GAGVSQSPRYKVAKRGQDVALRCDPISGHVSLFWYQQALGQGPEFLTYFQNEAQLDKSGLPSDRFFAERPEGSVSTLKIQRTQQEDSAVYLCASSLFPGEDEKLFFGSGTQLSVL.

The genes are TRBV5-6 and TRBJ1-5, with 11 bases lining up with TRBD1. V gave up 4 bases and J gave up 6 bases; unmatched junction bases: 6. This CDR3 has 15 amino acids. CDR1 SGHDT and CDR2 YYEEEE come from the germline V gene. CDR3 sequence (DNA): TGTGCCAGCAGCCCCTGGACAGGGGGCGTTCAGCCCCAGCATTTT. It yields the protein CASSPWTGGVQPQHF.

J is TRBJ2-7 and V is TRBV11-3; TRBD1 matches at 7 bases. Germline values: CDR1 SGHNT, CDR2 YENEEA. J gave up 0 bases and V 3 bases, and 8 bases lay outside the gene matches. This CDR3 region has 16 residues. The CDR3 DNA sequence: TGTGCCAGCAGCTTTTCCAAGGGGGCCGTCTCCTACGAGCAGTACTTC. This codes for CASSFSKGAVSYEQYF.

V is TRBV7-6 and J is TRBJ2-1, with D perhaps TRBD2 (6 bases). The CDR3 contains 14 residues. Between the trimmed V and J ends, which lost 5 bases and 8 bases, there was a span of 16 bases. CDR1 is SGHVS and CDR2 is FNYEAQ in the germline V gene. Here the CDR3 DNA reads TGTGCCAGCAGCCCCGGGAGTTTAGGGGATGAGCAGTTCTTC. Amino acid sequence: CASSPGSLGDEQFF. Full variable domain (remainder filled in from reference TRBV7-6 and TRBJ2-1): GAGVSQSPRYKVTKRGQDVALRCDPISGHVSLYWYRQALGQGPEFLTYFNYEAQQDKSGLPNDRFSAERPEGSISTLTIQRTEQRDSAMYRCASSPGSLGDEQFFGPGTRLTVL.

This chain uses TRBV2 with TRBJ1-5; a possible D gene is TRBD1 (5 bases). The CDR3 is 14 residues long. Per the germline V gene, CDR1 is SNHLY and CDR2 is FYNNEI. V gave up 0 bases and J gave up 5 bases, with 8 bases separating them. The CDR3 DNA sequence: TGTGCCAGCAGTGAAGCCCGGGGGGATCAGCCCCAGCATTTT. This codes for CASSEARGDQPQHF.

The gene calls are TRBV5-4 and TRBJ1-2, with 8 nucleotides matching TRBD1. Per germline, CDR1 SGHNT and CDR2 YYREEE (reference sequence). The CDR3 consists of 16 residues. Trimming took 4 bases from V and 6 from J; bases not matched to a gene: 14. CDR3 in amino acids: CASSLSPDRASNGYTF. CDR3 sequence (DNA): TGTGCCAGCAGCCTCTCTCCGGACAGGGCGTCGAATGGCTACACCTTC.

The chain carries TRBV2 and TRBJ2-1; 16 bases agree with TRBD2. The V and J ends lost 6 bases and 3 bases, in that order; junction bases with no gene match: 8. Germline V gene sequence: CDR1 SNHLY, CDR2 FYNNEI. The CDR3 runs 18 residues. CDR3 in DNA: TGTGCCAGCAGCGCCCCGGGACTAGCGGGGGGGATCTACAATGAGCAGTTCTTC. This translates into CASSAPGLAGGIYNEQFF.

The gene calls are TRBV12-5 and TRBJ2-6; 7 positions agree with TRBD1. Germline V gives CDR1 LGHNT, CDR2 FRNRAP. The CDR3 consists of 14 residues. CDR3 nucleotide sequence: TGTGAGACAGGGCCCAGCTCTGGGGCCAACGTCCTGACTTTC. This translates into CETGPSSGANVLTF. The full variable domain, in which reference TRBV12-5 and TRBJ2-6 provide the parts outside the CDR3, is DARVTQTPRHKVTEMGQEVTMRCQPILGHNTVFWYRQTMMQGLELLAYFRNRAPLDDSGMPKDRFSAEMPDATLATLKIQPSEPRDSAVYFCETGPSSGANVLTFGAGSRLTVL.